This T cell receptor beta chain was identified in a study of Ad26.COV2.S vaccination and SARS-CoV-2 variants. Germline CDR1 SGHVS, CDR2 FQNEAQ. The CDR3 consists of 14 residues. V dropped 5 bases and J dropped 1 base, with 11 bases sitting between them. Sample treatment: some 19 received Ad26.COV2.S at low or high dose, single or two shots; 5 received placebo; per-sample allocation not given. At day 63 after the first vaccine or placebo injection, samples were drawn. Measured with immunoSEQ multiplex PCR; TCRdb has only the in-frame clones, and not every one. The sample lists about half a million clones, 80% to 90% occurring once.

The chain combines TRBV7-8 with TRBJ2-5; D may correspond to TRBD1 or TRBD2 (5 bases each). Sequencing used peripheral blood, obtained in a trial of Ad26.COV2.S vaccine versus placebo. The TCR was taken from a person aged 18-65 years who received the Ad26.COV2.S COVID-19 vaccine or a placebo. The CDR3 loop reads CASSKVGAQETQYF. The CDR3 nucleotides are TGTGCCAGCAGCAAGGTCGGGGCCCAAGAGACCCAGTACTTC.